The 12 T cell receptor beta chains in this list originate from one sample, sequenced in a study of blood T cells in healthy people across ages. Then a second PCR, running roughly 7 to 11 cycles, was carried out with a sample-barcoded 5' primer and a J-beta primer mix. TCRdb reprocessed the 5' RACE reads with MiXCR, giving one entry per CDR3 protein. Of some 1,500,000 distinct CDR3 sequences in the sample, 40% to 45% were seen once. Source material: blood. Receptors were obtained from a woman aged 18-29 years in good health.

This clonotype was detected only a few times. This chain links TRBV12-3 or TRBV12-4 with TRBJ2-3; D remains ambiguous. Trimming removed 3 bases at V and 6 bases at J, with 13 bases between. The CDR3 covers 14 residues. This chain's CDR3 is CASSFRQDEDTQYF. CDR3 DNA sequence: TGTGCCAGCAGTTTTAGACAAGACGAGGATACGCAGTATTTT.

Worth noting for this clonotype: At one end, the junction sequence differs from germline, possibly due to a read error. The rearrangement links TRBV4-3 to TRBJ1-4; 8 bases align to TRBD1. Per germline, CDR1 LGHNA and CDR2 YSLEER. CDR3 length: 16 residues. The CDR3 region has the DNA TGCGCCGGCAGCCAAACAGGGGGGCGACCCAATGAAAAACTGTTTTTT. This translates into CAGSQTGGRPNEKLFF.

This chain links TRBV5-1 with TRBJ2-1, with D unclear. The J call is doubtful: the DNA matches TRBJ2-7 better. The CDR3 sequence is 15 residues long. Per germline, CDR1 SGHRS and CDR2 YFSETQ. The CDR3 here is CASRAGRSSYNEQYF. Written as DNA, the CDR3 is TGCGCCAGCAGGGCCGGCAGGAGCTCCTACAATGAGCAGTACTTC.

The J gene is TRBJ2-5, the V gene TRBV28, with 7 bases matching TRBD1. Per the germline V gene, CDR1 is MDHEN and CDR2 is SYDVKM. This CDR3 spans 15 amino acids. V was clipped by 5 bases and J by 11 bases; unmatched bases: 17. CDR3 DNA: TGTGCCAGCAGTGACTTTTCAGGGGGTTTCGATGAGCAGTACTTC. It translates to CASSDFSGGFDEQYF. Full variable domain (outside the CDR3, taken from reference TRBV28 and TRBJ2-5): DVKVTQSSRYLVKRTGEKVFLECVQDMDHENMFWYRQDPGLGLRLIYFSYDVKMKEKGDIPEGYSVSREKKERFSLILESASTNQTSMYLCASSDFSGGFDEQYFGPGTRLLVL.

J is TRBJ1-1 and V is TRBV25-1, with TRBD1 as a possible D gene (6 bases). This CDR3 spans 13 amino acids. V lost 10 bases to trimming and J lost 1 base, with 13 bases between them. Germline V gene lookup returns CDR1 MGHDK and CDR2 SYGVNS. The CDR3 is CAIKLGQNTEAFF. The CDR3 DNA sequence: TGTGCCATCAAACTGGGACAGAACACTGAAGCTTTCTTT.

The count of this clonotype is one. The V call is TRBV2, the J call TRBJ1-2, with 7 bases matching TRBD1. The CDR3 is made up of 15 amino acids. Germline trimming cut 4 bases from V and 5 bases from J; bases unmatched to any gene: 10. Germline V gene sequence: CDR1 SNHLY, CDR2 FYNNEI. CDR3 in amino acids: CASSGPGQYLYGYTF. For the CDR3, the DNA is TGTGCCAGCAGTGGGCCGGGACAGTATCTTTATGGCTACACCTTC. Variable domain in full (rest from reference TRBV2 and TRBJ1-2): EPEVTQTPSHQVTQMGQEVILRCVPISNHLYFYWYRQILGQKVEFLVSFYNNEISEKSEIFDDQFSVERPDGSNFTLKIRSTKLEDSAMYFCASSGPGQYLYGYTFGSGTRLTVV.

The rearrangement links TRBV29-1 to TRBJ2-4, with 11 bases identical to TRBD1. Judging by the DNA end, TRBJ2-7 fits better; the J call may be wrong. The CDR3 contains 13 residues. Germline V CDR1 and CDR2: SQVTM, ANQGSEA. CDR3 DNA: TGCAGCGGCCGGGACAGGGGGAATTACGAGCAGTACTTC. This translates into CSGRDRGNYEQYF.

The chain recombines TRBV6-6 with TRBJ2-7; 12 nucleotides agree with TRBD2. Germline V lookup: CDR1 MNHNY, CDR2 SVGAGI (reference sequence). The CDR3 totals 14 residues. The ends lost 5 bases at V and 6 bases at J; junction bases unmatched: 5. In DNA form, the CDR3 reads TGTGCCAGCAGTCCGACTAGCGGGAGTAGCGAGCAGTACTTC. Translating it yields CASSPTSGSSEQYF.

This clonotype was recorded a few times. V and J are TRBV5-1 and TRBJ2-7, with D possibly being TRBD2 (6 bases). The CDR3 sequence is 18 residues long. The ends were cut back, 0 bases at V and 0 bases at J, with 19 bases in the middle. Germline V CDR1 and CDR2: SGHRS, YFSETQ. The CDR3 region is CASSLGKGLAPSSYEQYF. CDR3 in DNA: TGCGCCAGCAGCTTGGGAAAGGGCCTAGCGCCCAGCTCCTACGAGCAGTACTTC. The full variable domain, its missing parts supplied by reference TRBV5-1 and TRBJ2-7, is KAGVTQTPRYLIKTRGQQVTLSCSPISGHRSVSWYQQTPGQGLQFLFEYFSETQRNKGNFPGRFSGRQFSNSRSEMNVSTLELGDSALYLCASSLGKGLAPSSYEQYFGPGTRLTVT.

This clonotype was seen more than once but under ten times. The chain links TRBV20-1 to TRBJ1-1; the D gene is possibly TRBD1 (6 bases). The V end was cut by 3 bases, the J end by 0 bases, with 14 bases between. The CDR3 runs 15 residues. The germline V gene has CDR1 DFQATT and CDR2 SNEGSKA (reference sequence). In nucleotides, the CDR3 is TGCAGTGCTAGTGCAATTTGGACAGTGAACACTGAAGCTTTCTTT. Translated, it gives CSASAIWTVNTEAFF.

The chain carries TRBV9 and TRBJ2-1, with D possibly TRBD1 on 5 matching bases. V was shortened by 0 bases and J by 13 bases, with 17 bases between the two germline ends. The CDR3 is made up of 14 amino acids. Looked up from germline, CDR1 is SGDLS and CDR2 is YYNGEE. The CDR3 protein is CASSVGGWPMTQFF. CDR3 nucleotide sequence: TGTGCCAGCAGCGTAGGGGGCTGGCCAATGACCCAGTTCTTC.

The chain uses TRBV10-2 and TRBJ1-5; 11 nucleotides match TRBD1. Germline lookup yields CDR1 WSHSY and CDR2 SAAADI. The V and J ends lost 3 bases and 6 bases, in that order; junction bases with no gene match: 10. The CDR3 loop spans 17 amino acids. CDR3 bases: TGCGCCAGCAGTGACCCCCCTGGGACAGGGGGATCTCAGCCCCAGCATTTT. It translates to CASSDPPGTGGSQPQHF.